A single sample gave rise to the 12 T cell receptor beta chains below, sequenced in a study of blood T cells in healthy people across ages. A J-beta primer mix and a sample-barcoded 5' primer were used in a second PCR of roughly 7 to 12 cycles. TCRdb itself ran the 5' RACE reads through MiXCR, one entry per CDR3 protein. The table records fewer than 2,000,000 distinct CDR3 sequences, about 39% of them present only once. The source material was blood. These receptors came from a human donor in good health.

The rearrangement links TRBV3-1 to TRBJ2-5, with D uncertain. The CDR3 loop spans 14 amino acids. Between the trimmed V and J ends, which lost 9 bases and 2 bases, there was a span of 16 bases. CDR1 is LGHDT and CDR2 is YNNKEL in the germline V gene (reference sequence). CDR3 bases: TGTGCCAGTGCGACTGTTAATTGGCAAGAGACCCAGTACTTC. Translated: CASATVNWQETQYF.

This chain joins TRBV5-1 and TRBJ2-7, with D unclear. Germline V gives CDR1 SGHRS, CDR2 YFSETQ. V dropped 2 bases and J dropped 0 bases, with 9 bases sitting between them. The CDR3 is 14 residues long. The CDR3 region is CASSFVSSSYEQYF. CDR3 nucleotide sequence: TGCGCCAGCAGCTTTGTCAGTAGCTCCTACGAGCAGTACTTC.

In its sample, this clonotype was seen a few times. V usage is TRBV29-1 and J usage is TRBJ2-3; the match to TRBD2 covers 12 bases. Trimming cost V 8 bases and J 3 bases; bases outside gene matches: 6. The CDR3 contains 14 residues. Germline CDR1 reads SQVTM; CDR2 reads ANQGSEA. This chain's CDR3 is CSSSGGGLTDTQYF. CDR3 bases: TGCAGCTCTAGCGGGGGGGGGTTGACAGATACGCAGTATTTT.

This clonotype appeared many times. The chain has TRBV20-1 and TRBJ2-3; the D call may be TRBD1 or TRBD2 (5 bases each). Between the trimmed V and J ends, which lost 6 bases and 6 bases, there was a span of 16 bases. Germline lookup yields CDR1 DFQATT and CDR2 SNEGSKA (reference sequence). The CDR3 is 13 amino acids. CDR3 in amino acids: CSAYGDHGDTQYF. CDR3 nucleotides: TGCAGTGCGTACGGGGACCATGGGGATACGCAGTATTTT.

This clonotype was detected only a few times. This sequence joins TRBV7-9 and TRBJ1-1; D is unclear. Deletions cut 5 bases from V and 11 bases from J, with 12 bases between. Germline lookup yields CDR1 SEHNR and CDR2 FQNEAQ (reference sequence). The CDR3 sequence is 11 residues long. CDR3 loop: CASSPSGLAFF. The CDR3 DNA is TGTGCCAGCAGCCCTAGCGGACTGGCTTTCTTT. Looking up the rest from reference TRBV7-9 and TRBJ1-1 gives the full variable domain: DTGVSQNPRHKITKRGQNVTFRCDPISEHNRLYWYRQTLGQGPEFLTYFQNEAQLEKSRLLSDRFSAERPKGSFSTLEIQRTEQGDSAMYLCASSPSGLAFFGQGTRLTVV.

This clonotype has more than one count but fewer than ten. The rearrangement joins TRBV7-6 to TRBJ2-1; D gene ambiguous. V shed 5 bases and J shed 5 bases, with 13 bases lying between them. The CDR3 covers 14 residues. The germline V gene encodes CDR1 SGHVS and CDR2 FNYEAQ. The CDR3 DNA is TGTGCCAGCAGCCAGGACGGATCCCACAATGAGCAGTTCTTC. It yields the protein CASSQDGSHNEQFF.

As for this clonotype: This may be a read error, as it is one base from a much larger clone. The chain carries TRBV15 and TRBJ2-1; 9 nucleotides line up with TRBD1. CDR3 length: 15 amino acids. Per the germline V gene, CDR1 is LNHNV and CDR2 is YYDKDF (reference sequence). The chain's CDR3 is CATGRDRTGVDEQFF. The CDR3 coding sequence is TGTGCCACCGGCAGAGACAGGACAGGGGTTGATGAGCAGTTCTTC.

The gene calls are TRBV5-6 and TRBJ1-1; D is unresolved. The germline V gene encodes CDR1 SGHDT and CDR2 YYEEEE. V was cut by 2 bases and J by 0 bases, with 11 bases left in between. The CDR3 totals 15 residues. Here the CDR3 reads CASSFPRLLNTEAFF. The CDR3 coding sequence is TGTGCCAGCAGCTTTCCACGGCTGCTGAACACTGAAGCTTTCTTT.

The rearrangement links TRBV6-2 or TRBV6-3 to TRBJ2-7, with D perhaps matching TRBD2 (6 bases). The CDR3 contains 14 residues. Germline V gives CDR1 MNHEY, CDR2 SVGEGT. V was clipped by 7 bases and J by 3 bases, with 16 bases between them. In DNA, the CDR3 is TGTGCCAGCAAACAGCCGGGGGTCGTCTACGAGCAGTACTTC. Its translation: CASKQPGVVYEQYF.

This clonotype has only a few counts. CDR3 DNA sequence: TGTGCCAGCAGTTCGCTGCTTTCGGACTACGAGCAGTACTTC. Its translation is CASSSLLSDYEQYF. The chain is built from TRBV6-2 or TRBV6-3 and TRBJ2-7, with D hard to call. The V end was cut by 4 bases, the J end by 3 bases, with 13 bases between. CDR1 and CDR2 from the germline V gene are MNHEY and SVGEGT. The CDR3 is 14 amino acids.

The chain links TRBV24-1 to TRBJ1-1; tentatively, D is TRBD1 (6 bases). This CDR3 spans 13 amino acids. Germline V CDR1 and CDR2: KGHDR, SFDVKD. V shed 0 bases and J shed 6 bases, with 7 bases lying between them. The CDR3 DNA follows: TGTGCCACCAGTGATTTGAAGGGGGCTGAAGCTTTCTTT. Its protein is CATSDLKGAEAFF.

Turning to this clonotype: Its ends do not fully match the called genes, so a read error is possible. The chain combines TRBV4-3 with TRBJ2-3, with 10 bases matching TRBD2. The CDR3 has 16 amino acids. Germline CDR1 is LGHNA and CDR2 is YSLEER. CDR3 sequence (DNA): TGCGCCGGCAGCCAAGATTGGAGCGGGGGGGCGGATACGCAGTATTTT. Residues: CAGSQDWSGGADTQYF.